Below, 30 T cell receptor beta chains from the same sample are listed, as sequenced in a study of regulatory T cells in long-lasting Graves disease. According to the study, TCR beta libraries were built with iRepertoire HTBI primers and CDR3-region Arm-PCR. TCRdb recomputed calls from the multiplex PCR reads with MiXCR, one row per CDR3 protein. The data show over 500,000 distinct CDR3 sequences, approximately 15% seen once. Time point here: newly diagnosed GD, antithyroid drugs for less than 3 months. PBMC-extracted RNA yielded the TCR library. These data were likewise used in another study, on T cells in Graves' hyperthyroidism and ophthalmopathy.

The sequencing used peripheral blood mononuclear cells (PBMCs), collected at new diagnosis, from a patient treated with antithyroid drugs. The receptors were gathered from a woman in her twenties or thirties with Graves disease.

The chain joins TRBV6-9 to TRBJ1-6; a possible D gene is TRBD1 (5 bases). The germline V gene has CDR1 MNHGY and CDR2 SVAAGI. The CDR3 consists of 12 residues. Trimming removed 6 bases from V and 14 bases from J, with 14 bases in between. This CDR3 reads CASSPGGVSLHF. The CDR3 DNA sequence: TGTGCCAGCAGCCCCGGGGGGGTATCCCTCCACTTT.

This clonotype was seen repeatedly, ten times or more. The chain employs TRBV27 and TRBJ1-2; 10 bases are a match to TRBD1. With V trimmed by 5 bases and J by 6 bases, 3 bases remained unmatched. This CDR3 spans 13 amino acids. Germline V gene data show CDR1 as MNHEY and CDR2 as SMNVEV (reference sequence). The CDR3 region is CASSRDRGDGYTF. In DNA, the CDR3 is TGTGCCAGCAGTCGGGACAGGGGAGATGGCTACACCTTC.

As concerns this clonotype: This may stem from a read error, because a much larger clone lies one nucleotide away. V usage is TRBV29-1 and J usage is TRBJ2-1; 7 positions match TRBD1. The CDR3 runs 13 residues. Germline V lookup: CDR1 SQVTM, CDR2 ANQGSEA. The CDR3 loop is CGAGTEVYNEQFF. In nucleotides, the CDR3 is TGCGGCGCCGGGACAGAGGTTTACAATGAGCAGTTCTTC.

This clonotype was counted ten times or more. The chain combines TRBV6-1 with TRBJ2-5; 8 nucleotides agree with TRBD1. CDR1 is MNHNS and CDR2 is SASEGT in the germline V gene. There are 16 residues in the CDR3. Losses at the gene ends were 6 bases for V and 5 bases for J; bases not matched to a gene: 14. The CDR3: CASSWGQGAAHETQYF. As DNA, the CDR3 is TGTGCCAGCAGCTGGGGTCAGGGGGCGGCGCATGAGACCCAGTACTTC.

The sample holds many counts of this clonotype. V usage is TRBV20-1 and J usage is TRBJ2-7; 8 nucleotides agree with TRBD1. Germline CDR1 DFQATT, CDR2 SNEGSKA (reference sequence). This CDR3 is built from 15 residues. Germline trimming cut 2 bases from V and 5 bases from J; bases unmatched to any gene: 11. The CDR3, as DNA: TGCAGTGCTAGACACCACAGGGGGTGGAGGGACGAGCAGTACTTC. The encoded protein is CSARHHRGWRDEQYF.

Worth noting for this clonotype: With only one base between it and a far larger clone, this is likely a read error. The rearrangement uses TRBV6-2 or TRBV6-3 and TRBJ2-7; possibly TRBD2 for D (6 bases). The germline gives CDR1 MNHEY, CDR2 SVGEGT. V was cut by 5 bases and J by 0 bases, with 14 bases left in between. The CDR3 contains 15 residues. The CDR3 loop is CASSEDLGSSYEQYF. DNA of the CDR3: TGTGCCAGCAGTGAAGATCTCGGGAGCTCCTACGAGCAGTACTTC.

This clonotype came up a few times. The gene calls are TRBV2 and TRBJ2-1; the match to TRBD2 covers 8 bases. Germline V lookup: CDR1 SNHLY, CDR2 FYNNEI. The CDR3 covers 12 residues. J lost 7 bases, V lost 10 bases, and 6 bases had no gene match. In DNA, the CDR3 is TGTGCCACCAGGGCGGGAGGTAATGAGCAGTTCTTC. Its protein is CATRAGGNEQFF.

The sample holds many counts of this clonotype. V and J are TRBV3-1 and TRBJ1-1; D not certain. Germline V gives CDR1 LGHDT, CDR2 YNNKEL (reference sequence). This CDR3 region has 15 residues. V shed 1 base and J shed 7 bases, with 16 bases lying between them. CDR3 in DNA: TGTGCCAGCAGCCAAGTCCTCGGTATTCGGGGTGAAGCTTTCTTT. Translation: CASSQVLGIRGEAFF.

This clonotype was observed many times. The V and J genes are TRBV2 and TRBJ2-1; perhaps TRBD2 as D (6 bases). V shed 7 bases and J shed 9 bases, with 13 bases lying between them. CDR1 SNHLY and CDR2 FYNNEI come from the germline V gene. This CDR3 is built from 12 residues. The CDR3 nucleotides read TGTGCCAGCATGGGGGGTCCGCGTGAGCAGTTCTTC. It is translated as CASMGGPREQFF.

This chain uses TRBV20-1 with TRBJ2-5; either TRBD1 or TRBD2 may fit D (5 bases each). The germline V gene has CDR1 DFQATT and CDR2 SNEGSKA (reference sequence). This CDR3 has 16 amino acids. Trimming removed 3 bases from V and 0 bases from J, with 17 bases in between. The CDR3 region has the DNA TGCAGTGCTAGTTCCTTTGGGGGTCCGTACCAAGAGACCCAGTACTTC. It codes for CSASSFGGPYQETQYF.

The rearrangement links TRBV7-9 to TRBJ2-1; 13 nucleotides match TRBD2. Trimming cost V 1 base and J 3 bases; bases outside gene matches: 3. Germline values: CDR1 SEHNR, CDR2 FQNEAQ (reference sequence). The CDR3 is 17 amino acids. CDR3 DNA: TGTGCCAGCAGCTTAGTGGGGACTAGCGGGAACTACAATGAGCAGTTCTTC. This encodes CASSLVGTSGNYNEQFF.

The chain is built from TRBV19 and TRBJ2-7; D is unclear. Germline lookup yields CDR1 LNHDA and CDR2 SQIVND (reference sequence). The CDR3 has 15 amino acids. The V gene lost 0 bases and the J gene lost 2 bases, with 11 bases spanning the gap. CDR3 in DNA: TGTGCCAGTAGTATAGATGGCCCCGGAACCTACGAGCAGTACTTC. This codes for CASSIDGPGTYEQYF.

This clonotype was found a few times. The chain recombines TRBV6-1 with TRBJ2-7; possible D gene TRBD1, 5 bases. V was pared by 6 bases and J by 4 bases, with 13 bases between. Germline assignment: CDR1 MNHNS and CDR2 SASEGT. The CDR3 covers 13 residues. CDR3 protein: CASRAGSYYEQYF. CDR3 bases: TGTGCCAGCAGGGCAGGGTCCTATTACGAGCAGTACTTC.

The chain recombines TRBV28 with TRBJ2-7; the D gene is possibly TRBD1 (5 bases). CDR3 length: 14 residues. V gave up 8 bases and J gave up 1 base, with 15 bases separating them. The germline gives CDR1 MDHEN, CDR2 SYDVKM. Here the CDR3 reads CASARQRISYEQYF. The CDR3 DNA sequence: TGTGCCAGCGCCCGACAGAGGATATCCTACGAGCAGTACTTC. Full variable domain (remainder filled in from reference TRBV28 and TRBJ2-7): DVKVTQSSRYLVKRTGEKVFLECVQDMDHENMFWYRQDPGLGLRLIYFSYDVKMKEKGDIPEGYSVSREKKERFSLILESASTNQTSMYLCASARQRISYEQYFGPGTRLTVT.

The V gene is TRBV18, the J gene TRBJ2-3, with 10 bases aligning to TRBD2. The CDR3 covers 15 residues. V was clipped by 6 bases and J by 2 bases; unmatched bases: 5. The V gene's germline CDR1 is KGHSH and CDR2 LQKENI. CDR3 coding DNA: TGTGCCAGCTCTCGAGCGGGAGGGCCCACAGATACGCAGTATTTT. It is translated as CASSRAGGPTDTQYF.

This clonotype was observed at least ten times. The V gene is TRBV6-1, the J gene TRBJ1-5; a possible D gene is TRBD1 (6 bases). Per the germline V gene, CDR1 is MNHNS and CDR2 is SASEGT. The V and J ends lost 10 bases and 1 base respectively, with 17 bases between them. The CDR3 runs to 15 residues. CDR3 in amino acids: CAIRRGGPSNQPQHF. In DNA, the CDR3 is TGTGCCATCCGACGAGGGGGGCCGAGCAATCAGCCCCAGCATTTT.

This clonotype was seen only a few times. V and J are TRBV30 and TRBJ2-5; 12 bases line up with TRBD1. This CDR3 spans 14 amino acids. Germline V gene sequence: CDR1 GTSNPN, CDR2 SVGIG (reference sequence). V trimming: 2 bases; J trimming: 6 bases; junction bases outside the gene matches: 4. The CDR3 DNA reads TGTGCCTGGAGTAAGGGACAGGGGGCTAAGACCCAGTACTTC. Protein sequence: CAWSKGQGAKTQYF. Supplemented by reference TRBV30 and TRBJ2-5, the full variable domain reads SQTIHQWPATLVQPVGSPLSLECTVEGTSNPNLYWYRQAAGRGLQLLFYSVGIGQISSEVPQNLSASRPQDRQFILSSKKLLLSDSGFYLCAWSKGQGAKTQYFGPGTRLLVL.

Here the CDR3 reads CASSDRGRVGGNTIYF. CDR3 bases: TGCGCCAGCAGTGACAGGGGGCGAGTCGGAGGAAACACCATATATTTT. This chain uses TRBV10-2 with TRBJ1-3, with 8 bases that match TRBD1. Germline assignment: CDR1 WSHSY and CDR2 SAAADI. This CDR3 is 16 amino acids long. J lost 4 bases, V lost 3 bases, and 8 bases had no gene match.

This clonotype showed up many times. One end of the junction is discordant with germline, which a read error may explain. The rearrangement uses TRBV10-1 and TRBJ2-1; 8 positions agree with TRBD1. The CDR3 is 15 residues long. Germline lookup yields CDR1 WNHNN and CDR2 SYGVQD (reference sequence). CDR3 loop: CASSETGGSYNEQFF. In nucleotides, the CDR3 is TGTGCCAGCAGTGAAACAGGGGGCTCCTACAATGAGCAGTTCTTC.

This chain connects TRBV2 to TRBJ1-5, with D perhaps TRBD1 (5 bases). V was trimmed by 1 base and J by 7 bases, leaving 14 bases between them. Germline lookup yields CDR1 SNHLY and CDR2 FYNNEI. The CDR3 is 15 residues long. The CDR3 reads CASSEGGSKDQPQHF. The CDR3 region has the DNA TGTGCCAGCAGTGAAGGGGGGTCGAAGGACCAGCCCCAGCATTTT.

This clonotype was observed a few times. The chain has TRBV29-1 and TRBJ1-1; D gene uncertain. V lost 2 bases to trimming and J lost 4 bases, with 14 bases between them. This CDR3 region has 14 residues. Per germline, CDR1 SQVTM and CDR2 ANQGSEA. The CDR3, as DNA: TGCAGCGTTGAACTGGAAGTGTCGGGCACTGAAGCTTTCTTT. Amino acid sequence: CSVELEVSGTEAFF.

This clonotype was recorded at least ten times. The CDR3 sequence: CASSPGAGNTEAFF. The CDR3 region has the DNA TGCGCCAGCAGCCCTGGCGCGGGGAACACTGAAGCTTTCTTT. This chain connects TRBV5-1 to TRBJ1-1; D unclear. Per germline, CDR1 SGHRS and CDR2 YFSETQ. The CDR3 runs to 14 residues. Trimming pared 4 bases from V and 1 base from J, leaving 11 bases between.

This clonotype was seen more than once but under ten times. The CDR3 DNA reads as TGTGCCACCCCTCTAACGGGGGGCAATCAGCCCCAGCATTTT. Encoded protein: CATPLTGGNQPQHF. This sequence joins TRBV24-1 and TRBJ1-5; possibly TRBD1 for D (5 bases). V was pared by 9 bases and J by 2 bases, with 13 bases between. The CDR3 extends over 14 amino acids. Germline V CDR1 and CDR2: KGHDR, SFDVKD.

In its sample, this clonotype was seen many times. The chain couples TRBV7-2 to TRBJ1-2, with 9 bases matching TRBD1. CDR1 and CDR2 (germline): SGHTA, FQGNSA. V lost 4 bases and J lost 6; bases outside the gene matches: 6. The CDR3 totals 14 residues. The CDR3 reads CASSSYRTGDGYTF. The CDR3 region has the DNA TGTGCCAGCAGCTCATACCGGACAGGGGATGGCTACACCTTC.

This clonotype was seen at least ten times. This chain connects TRBV11-3 to TRBJ2-1; 9 bases fit TRBD2. V lost 5 bases to trimming and J lost 13 bases; unmatched junction nucleotides: 9. The CDR3 contains 13 residues. Germline CDR1 SGHNT, CDR2 YENEEA. The DNA for the CDR3 is TGTGCCAGCAGCCCGCTAGCGGGGAAACGTCAGTTCTTC. Protein sequence: CASSPLAGKRQFF.

In its sample, this clonotype was seen many times. The chain employs TRBV7-2 and TRBJ2-5; D call uncertain. The CDR3 has 13 amino acids. The V and J ends lost 1 base and 4 bases respectively, with 7 bases between them. The germline gives CDR1 SGHTA, CDR2 FQGNSA. The CDR3 sequence is CASSLDRLETQYF. CDR3 DNA sequence: TGTGCCAGCAGCTTAGACCGGCTAGAGACCCAGTACTTC.

CDR3 residues: CAWSIRQGFPSEAFF. CDR3 nucleotide sequence: TGTGCCTGGAGTATCCGACAGGGATTCCCGTCCGAAGCTTTCTTT. J is TRBJ1-1 and V is TRBV30; 7 bases agree with TRBD1. The trim removed 2 bases at V and 8 bases at J, leaving 14 bases unmatched. The CDR3 has 15 residues. Germline CDR1 reads GTSNPN; CDR2 reads SVGIG (reference sequence).

This clonotype occurred a few times. CDR3 DNA: TGTGCCAGTAGTATAGATAAGGGCGGAGGCAATCAGCCCCAGCATTTT. As protein: CASSIDKGGGNQPQHF. V is TRBV19 and J is TRBJ1-5; D unresolved. In germline, CDR1 is LNHDA, CDR2 SQIVND (reference sequence). The CDR3 spans 16 residues. V gave up 0 bases and J gave up 2 bases, with 11 bases separating them. Together with reference TRBV19 and TRBJ1-5, the CDR3 gives the full variable domain: DGGITQSPKYLFRKEGQNVTLSCEQNLNHDAMYWYRQDPGQGLRLIYYSQIVNDFQKGDIAEGYSVSREKKESFPLTVTSAQKNPTAFYLCASSIDKGGGNQPQHFGDGTRLSIL.

This clonotype was counted at least ten times. This sequence joins TRBV29-1 and TRBJ2-7; tentatively, D is TRBD2 (6 bases). Trimming stripped 2 bases from V and 4 bases from J, with 12 bases between. CDR3 length: 13 residues. CDR1 is SQVTM and CDR2 is ANQGSEA in the germline V gene. The CDR3, as DNA: TGCAGCGTTGAATCGGGAGTCCGTTACGAGCAGTACTTC. Translation: CSVESGVRYEQYF.

This clonotype was detected many times. The J gene is TRBJ2-1, the V gene TRBV12-3 or TRBV12-4; TRBD2 might be the D (5 bases). The CDR3 is 10 amino acids. V was trimmed by 6 bases and J by 10 bases, leaving 7 bases between them. CDR3 protein: CASRLVEQFF. DNA of the CDR3: TGTGCCAGCAGACTAGTAGAGCAGTTCTTC.